What follows describes a single TCR beta chain. The source of the sample is a study of human T cells and chemical hapten exposure. V was clipped by 2 bases and J by 2 bases; unmatched bases: 10. The CDR3 sequence is 17 residues long. From germline, CDR1 is MGHRA and CDR2 YSYEKL. TCRdb reanalysed the RACE reads using MiXCR and keeps one entry per CDR3 protein. The table includes 75,000 to 100,000 distinct CDR3 sequences, 10% to 15% detected once. Documented time point: patch test 1, 2 weeks after DPC sensitization. Treatment reported: therapeutic diphenylcyclopropenone sensitization with weekly scalp DPC.

The genes are TRBV4-1 and TRBJ2-7, with 9 positions matching TRBD2. The sequence derives from a woman aged 55-69 years with alopecia areata. Some clones in this sample may be carry-over from other donors' samples. Here the sequenced sample was whole blood, taken in connection with sensitization to the hapten diphenylcyclopropenone (DPC). CDR3 region: CASSQWAPSGATYEQYF. The CDR3, as DNA: TGCGCCAGCAGCCAATGGGCTCCTAGCGGGGCAACCTACGAGCAGTACTTC.